This TCR beta chain emerged from a study of response to subunit inactivated influenza vaccine. TCRdb re-analysed the RT-PCR reads in MiXCR, keeping a single row per CDR3 protein. Seen here are about 540,000 distinct CDR3 sequences, roughly a quarter observed once, and the top ten hold 2.5% to 3.5%. The table lists this clonotype with a few counts. The same sample was also used in a study of T cells expressing NK-cell markers. As that report states: Making the TCR beta cDNA relied on 5'RACE template switching with UMIs. Seven HCMV-seropositive donors and one seronegative donor made up the eight sequenced donors.

The sample here was CD4+ T cells sorted from PBMCs, taken 11 to 12 days after vaccination. The TCR comes from a man aged 45-60 years who received an inactivated influenza vaccine.

CDR3 DNA sequence: TGTGCCAGCAGCTCGAAGGAAGAATACCCGAGTCGAGCAGATACGCAGTATTTT. This encodes CASSSKEEYPSRADTQYF. The chain recombines TRBV11-2 with TRBJ2-3; no definite D call. This CDR3 spans 18 amino acids. V was cut by 4 bases and J by 4 bases, with 24 bases left in between. CDR1 is SGHAT, CDR2 FQNNGV, per germline.